The present T cell receptor beta chain was sequenced within a study of blood T cells in healthy people across ages. In regard to this clonotype: In this CDR3 the conserved last residue, phenylalanine or tryptophan, is missing, so a read error is likely.

The germline V gene encodes CDR1 SEHNR and CDR2 FQNEAQ (reference sequence). V was trimmed by 3 bases and J by 7 bases, leaving 3 bases between them. The CDR3 has 11 amino acids. Sample-barcoded 5' priming and a J-beta primer mix drove a second PCR of roughly 6 to 12 cycles. TCRdb called the 5' RACE reads again in MiXCR, with one record for every CDR3 protein. This table has roughly 800,000 distinct CDR3 sequences, 20% to 30% appearing once. These data are also associated with another study on T cells of mothers and their children.

The specimen was blood. This chain joins TRBV7-9 and TRBJ2-2; D gene uncertain. The source is a boy aged 10-17 years in good health. The CDR3: CASSFIGELFS. In DNA form, the CDR3 reads TGTGCCAGCAGCTTTATCGGGGAGCTGTTTTCT.